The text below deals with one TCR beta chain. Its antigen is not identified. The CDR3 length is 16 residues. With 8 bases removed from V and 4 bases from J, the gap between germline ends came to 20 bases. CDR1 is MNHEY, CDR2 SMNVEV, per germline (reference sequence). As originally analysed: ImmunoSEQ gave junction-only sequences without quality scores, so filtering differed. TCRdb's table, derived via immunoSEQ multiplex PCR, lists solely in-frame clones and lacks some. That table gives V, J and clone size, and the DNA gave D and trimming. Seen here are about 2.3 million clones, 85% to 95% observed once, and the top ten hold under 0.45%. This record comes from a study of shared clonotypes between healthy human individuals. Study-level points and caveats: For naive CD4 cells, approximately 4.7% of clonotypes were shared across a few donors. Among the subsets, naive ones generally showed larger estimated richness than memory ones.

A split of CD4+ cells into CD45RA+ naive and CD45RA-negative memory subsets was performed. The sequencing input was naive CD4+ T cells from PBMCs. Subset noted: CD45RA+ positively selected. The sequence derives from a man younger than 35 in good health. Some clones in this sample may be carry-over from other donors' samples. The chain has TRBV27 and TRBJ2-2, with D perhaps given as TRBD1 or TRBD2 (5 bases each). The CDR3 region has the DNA TGTGCCAGCTCTCCTGGCAGGGCTGCGGGCACCGGGGAGCTGTTTTTT. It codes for CASSPGRAAGTGELFF.